The clone carrying this TCR beta chain was seen repeatedly, ten times or more. Its antigen is currently unknown. The data originate from a study of neurological immune-mediated disorders. Study-level findings and limits: Multiple sclerosis was found to have the least TCR clonal expansion, below healthy controls, and HTLV-1-associated myelopathy the most. When grouped phylogenetically, the repertoires of 18 of the 34 multiple sclerosis patients fell together in one related-CDR3 cluster, which is a possible signature. TCR-beta repertoires seemed private in all groups, with no expanded CDR3 amino acid sequences shared.

The CDR3 totals 15 residues. V lost 6 bases, J lost 0 bases, and 13 bases lay in between. In germline, CDR1 is SGHRS, CDR2 YFSETQ. Source material was 2 million unsorted PBMCs, stored at -80 °C in RNAlater. Using its own MiXCR run on the 5' RACE reads, TCRdb lists one record per CDR3 protein. The table records more than 40,000 distinct CDR3 sequences, about 1.8% of them present only once. The receptor was derived from a woman aged 40 to 50 with multiple sclerosis. The source material was PBMCs. This chain uses TRBV5-1 with TRBJ2-1; TRBD1 or TRBD2 may be the D gene (5 bases each). The CDR3 here is CASTLEGPSYNEQFF. CDR3 coding DNA: TGCGCCAGCACCCTTGAGGGGCCCTCCTACAATGAGCAGTTCTTC. The complete variable domain, with remaining parts taken from reference TRBV5-1 and TRBJ2-1, reads KAGVTQTPRYLIKTRGQQVTLSCSPISGHRSVSWYQQTPGQGLQFLFEYFSETQRNKGNFPGRFSGRQFSNSRSEMNVSTLELGDSALYLCASTLEGPSYNEQFFGPGTRLTVL.